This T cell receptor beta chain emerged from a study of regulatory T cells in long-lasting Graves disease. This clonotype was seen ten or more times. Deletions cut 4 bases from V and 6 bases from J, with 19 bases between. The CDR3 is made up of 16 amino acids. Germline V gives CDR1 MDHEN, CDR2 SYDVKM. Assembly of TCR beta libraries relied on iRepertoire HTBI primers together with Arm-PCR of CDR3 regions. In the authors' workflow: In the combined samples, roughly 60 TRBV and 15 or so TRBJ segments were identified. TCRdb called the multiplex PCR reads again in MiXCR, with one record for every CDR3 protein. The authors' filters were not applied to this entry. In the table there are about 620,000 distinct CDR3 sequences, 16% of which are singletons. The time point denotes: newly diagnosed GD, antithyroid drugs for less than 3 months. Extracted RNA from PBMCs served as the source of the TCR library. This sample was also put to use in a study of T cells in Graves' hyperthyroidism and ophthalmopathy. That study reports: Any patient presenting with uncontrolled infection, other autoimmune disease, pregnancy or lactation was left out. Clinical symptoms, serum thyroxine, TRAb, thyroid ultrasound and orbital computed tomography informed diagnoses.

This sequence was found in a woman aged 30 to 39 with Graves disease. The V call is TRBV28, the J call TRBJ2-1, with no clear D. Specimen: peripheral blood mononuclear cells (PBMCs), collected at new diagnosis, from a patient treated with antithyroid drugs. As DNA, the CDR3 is TGTGCCAGCAGTTCCGCGTCTGGGCCTCGGGTCAATGAGCAGTTCTTC. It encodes CASSSASGPRVNEQFF.